This note documents a single T cell receptor beta chain sequence. Input was roughly 2.2 ug genomic DNA, or all available if less. TCRdb's copy holds only in-frame clones and misses some; the assay was immunoSEQ multiplex PCR. The table has about 87,000 clones, under 85% seen once. The data were taken from a study of glioma-infiltrating T cells after dendritic cell vaccination. Germline trimming cut 3 bases from V and 8 bases from J; bases unmatched to any gene: 16. The CDR3 is 17 amino acids. CDR1 is MNHEY, CDR2 SMNVEV, per germline (reference sequence). Described time point: after dendritic cell vaccination, including at tumor progression/relapse. Patients had residual fresh-frozen tumor tissue and more than two years of survival data. All glioblastoma patients lacked an isocitrate dehydrogenase mutation. PBMC were collected before vaccination, two weeks after the third vaccination, and at progression.

The receptor comes from a human donor with glioblastoma. The chain is built from TRBV27 and TRBJ2-4, with 7 nucleotides matching TRBD2. The specimen was blood, collected after dendritic cell vaccination. CDR3 residues: CASSFGGGSGPGDIQYF. In DNA, the CDR3 is TGTGCCAGCAGTTTTGGGGGGGGATCGGGGCCGGGGGACATTCAGTACTTC.